The clone carrying this T cell receptor beta chain was counted ten times or more. Its matching antigen is unknown. The investigators amplified TCR beta CDR3 regions from RNA transcripts. HTBI primers were used for first-round RT-PCR of the TCR CDR3. MiXCR, run by TCRdb on the multiplex PCR reads, gives a single entry per CDR3 protein. The sample records around 690,000 distinct CDR3 sequences, approximately 15% being singletons. This entry belongs to a study of T cells in Graves' hyperthyroidism and ophthalmopathy. Overall study findings and caveats: Most expanded thyroid clonotypes above 0.001 recurred in blood. Through a model of 13 V-J features, ophthalmopathy was separated from stable hyperthyroidism.

Stable Graves' hyperthyroidism denoted no ophthalmopathy progression over 18 months. Uncontrolled infection, other autoimmune disease, pregnancy or lactation disqualified patients from enrolment. The CDR3 totals 14 residues. Unmatched junction bases numbered 9, after V lost 3 bases and J lost 10 bases. Material for sequencing was blood. This TCR was recovered from a man aged 50-60 years with Graves' hyperthyroidism. This chain uses TRBV12-3 or TRBV12-4 with TRBJ2-1, with TRBD2 identical over 7 bases. This CDR3 is CASSFAPLAEEQFF. Here the CDR3 DNA reads TGTGCCAGCAGTTTCGCCCCCCTAGCGGAGGAGCAGTTCTTC.